The rows below give T cell receptor beta chains drawn from one sample of a study of CD8 T cells in ankylosing spondylitis. MiXCR, applied by TCRdb to the 5' RACE reads, yields one record per CDR3 protein. In the table there are 400,000 to 450,000 distinct CDR3 sequences, approximately 17% of which are singletons. Input material: blood, either unsorted or a sorted T cell fraction (not recorded which). The receptor set was obtained from a male donor with ankylosing spondylitis. Each CDR3 is given with its conserved first and last residue. D genes are given only for firm matches. Rows may omit the clone size; those that give it use once, few, many or a size class.

>TRBV27|-|TRBJ1-2|-
CASRVQSGVPSYGYTF
TGTGCCAGCAGGGTACAGAGCGGGGTCCCAAGCTATGGCTACACCTTC
>TRBV20-1|few|TRBJ2-1|-
CSARDRPIRDNEQFF
TGCAGTGCTAGAGATCGCCCGATTCGCGACAATGAGCAGTTCTTC
>TRBV12-3/TRBV12-4|many|TRBJ2-7|TRBD2
CASSDRGQRETHGQYF
TGTGCCAGCAGTGACCGTGGGCAGCGGGAGACCCACGGGCAGTACTTC
>TRBV28|many|TRBJ2-5|TRBD1
CASTPRQGLGQETQYF
TGTGCCAGCACCCCCCGACAGGGTTTGGGGCAAGAGACCCAGTACTTC
>TRBV6-1|few|TRBJ2-7|-
CASRRNDVSSYEQYF
TGTGCCAGCAGGCGCAATGACGTTAGCTCCTACGAGCAGTACTTC
>TRBV4-1|-|TRBJ2-5|-
CASSHYRESETQYF
TGCGCCAGCAGCCACTACAGGGAATCGGAGACCCAGTACTTC
>TRBV12-3/TRBV12-4|many|TRBJ1-5|-
CASSLWVSNQPQHF
TGTGCCAGCAGTTTATGGGTTAGCAATCAGCCCCAGCATTTT
>TRBV12-3/TRBV12-4|-|TRBJ2-5|TRBD1
CASSRQGQQETQYF
TGTGCCAGCAGCCGGCAGGGACAGCAAGAGACCCAGTACTTC
>TRBV24-1|-|TRBJ2-1|TRBD2
CATSDSTSGRYNEQFF
TGTGCCACCAGTGATTCTACTAGCGGACGTTACAATGAGCAGTTCTTC
>TRBV15|-|TRBJ1-1|-
CATSRDKTGRVYTEAFF
TGTGCCACCAGCAGAGATAAAACAGGGAGGGTGTACACTGAAGCTTTCTTT
>TRBV12-3/TRBV12-4|many|TRBJ2-1|TRBD2
CASSQGKRGTSYNEQFF
TGTGCCAGCAGTCAAGGGAAGCGGGGGACCTCCTACAATGAGCAGTTCTTC
>TRBV2|-|TRBJ2-1|TRBD2
CASSGGRGEQFF
TGTGCCAGCAGTGGAGGGCGGGGGGAGCAGTTCTTC
>TRBV3-1|-|TRBJ2-1|TRBD2
CASSRRPTSGRNNEQFF
TGTGCCAGCAGCCGGAGGCCCACTAGCGGGAGAAACAATGAGCAGTTCTTC
>TRBV5-4|-|TRBJ1-1|-
CASSLFGRLTEAFF
TGTGCCAGCAGCTTATTCGGCCGACTCACTGAAGCTTTCTTT
>TRBV24-1|-|TRBJ2-7|-
CATSDAGVKIHEQYF
TGTGCCACCAGTGACGCTGGGGTAAAGATTCACGAGCAGTACTTC
>TRBV20-1|many|TRBJ2-3|-
CSATVATDTQYF
TGCAGTGCTACAGTTGCGACAGATACGCAGTATTTT
>TRBV3-1|few|TRBJ2-7|-
CASSQPQKSYEQYF
TGTGCCAGCAGCCAACCTCAAAAATCCTACGAGCAGTACTTC
>TRBV20-1|few|TRBJ2-3|TRBD1
CSAHPLGDRGADTQYF
TGCAGTGCTCACCCATTAGGGGACAGGGGGGCAGATACGCAGTATTTT
>TRBV19|-|TRBJ2-2|-
CASSIGPDWANTGELFF
TGTGCCAGTAGTATAGGCCCGGACTGGGCGAACACCGGGGAGCTGTTTTTT
>TRBV27|-|TRBJ1-4|-
CVSVSTNEKLFF
TGTGTCAGCGTATCAACTAATGAAAAACTGTTTTTT
>TRBV28|few|TRBJ2-7|TRBD1
CASSTGQGLPYF
TGTGCCAGCAGCACCGGACAGGGGCTTCCGTACTTC
>TRBV2|-|TRBJ1-3|-
CASGGTSGGNTIYF
TGTGCCAGCGGGGGGACATCTGGGGGAAACACCATATATTTT
>TRBV18|-|TRBJ1-6|-
CASSPADSYPLHF
TGTGCCAGCTCACCGGCCGACAGTTACCCCCTCCACTTT
>TRBV7-8|-|TRBJ1-2|-
CASSLVRGAGYTF
TGTGCCAGCAGCTTAGTGAGGGGCGCGGGCTACACCTTC
>TRBV7-4|-|TRBJ2-1|TRBD1
CASSRRDRLPNEQFF
TGTGCCAGCAGCCGAAGGGACAGGTTGCCGAATGAGCAGTTCTTC
>TRBV20-1|many|TRBJ2-5|TRBD1
CSAGGTGASYQETQYF
TGCAGTGCTGGAGGGACAGGGGCCTCGTACCAAGAGACCCAGTACTTC
>TRBV6-6|few|TRBJ1-5|TRBD1
CASSRQGVQPQHF
TGTGCCAGCAGTCGGCAGGGGGTCCAGCCCCAGCATTTT
>TRBV15|-|TRBJ2-6|-
CATSRDLGTWANVLTF
TGTGCCACCAGCAGAGATCTAGGGACTTGGGCCAACGTCCTGACTTTC
>TRBV6-1|few|TRBJ1-2|-
CASSERRGRNYGYTF
TGTGCCAGCAGTGAACGCAGGGGCCGTAACTATGGCTACACCTTC
>TRBV27|-|TRBJ1-2|TRBD1
CASSPHSTGRTYGYTF
TGTGCCAGCAGTCCCCATTCGACAGGGCGAACATATGGCTACACCTTC
>TRBV4-1|-|TRBJ1-4|-
CASSRLGTKEKLFF
TGCGCCAGCAGCCGACTCGGGACAAAGGAAAAACTGTTTTTT
>TRBV2|-|TRBJ2-1|TRBD2
CASRWSGNIDEQFF
TGTGCCAGCAGGTGGAGCGGGAACATCGATGAGCAGTTCTTC
>TRBV5-1|many|TRBJ2-7|-
CASSFSGSGEQYF
TGCGCCAGCAGCTTTAGTGGGAGTGGCGAGCAGTACTTC
>TRBV5-1|many|TRBJ2-2|TRBD1
CASSPGGGTGELFF
TGCGCCAGCAGCCCAGGGGGCGGCACCGGGGAGCTGTTTTTT
>TRBV12-3/TRBV12-4|many|TRBJ1-5|-
CASSLQGGSNQPQHF
TGTGCCAGCAGTCTCCAGGGTGGGAGCAATCAGCCCCAGCATTTT
>TRBV7-9|-|TRBJ1-1|-
CASSFPTSGGTEAFF
TGTGCCAGCAGCTTCCCCACCAGTGGGGGCACTGAAGCTTTCTTT
>TRBV5-1|many|TRBJ1-1|-
CASSRDWRSGSEAFF
TGCGCCAGCAGCCGGGATTGGCGGAGCGGGTCTGAAGCTTTCTTT